This T cell receptor (beta chain) was sequenced for a study of lymphopenia after photon versus proton radiotherapy. General study findings and limits: Under photons, naive T cells and diversity fell while effector/memory populations rose. Only patients who died were analyzed for survival; proton advantage is unproven.

Between the trimmed V and J ends, which lost 6 bases and 2 bases, there was a span of 10 bases. The CDR3 has 13 residues. Germline V lookup: CDR1 MNHNS, CDR2 SASEGT. Worth noting for this clone: Antigen unknown.

Libraries were prepared by immunoSEQ multiplex PCR; TCRdb keeps only in-frame clonotypes and omits some of them. The table includes around 63,000 clones, 80% to 90% detected once. The chain uses TRBV6-1 and TRBJ1-1; D not resolved. The specimen comprised peripheral blood, sampled from a patient treated with proton-based radiotherapy. This sequence originates from a man older than 75 with esophageal cancer. The DNA of the CDR3 is TGTGCCAGCAGCTTGGACCTTAACACTGAAGCTTTCTTT. It translates to CASSLDLNTEAFF.